The next 9 T cell receptor beta chains were all read from a single sample in a study of identical twins. TCRdb processed the 5' RACE reads anew with MiXCR; each CDR3 protein has one entry. This sample has around 370,000 distinct CDR3 sequences, with approximately 10% found just once. The sequenced material came from naive T cells sorted from blood. The receptor source for this set is a woman between 50 and 59 years old in good health.

The rearrangement joins TRBV28 to TRBJ2-7, with D possibly TRBD2 on 6 matching bases. Germline V gene lookup returns CDR1 MDHEN and CDR2 SYDVKM. Trimming took off 2 bases at V and 0 bases at J, with 20 bases between the two ends. The CDR3 is 18 residues long. The DNA for the CDR3 is TGTGCCAGCAGTTTAGAGCTGACGGGGGACGGGAGCTCCTACGAGCAGTACTTC. Amino acid sequence: CASSLELTGDGSSYEQYF.

The rearrangement links TRBV5-1 to TRBJ2-1; D unclear. Trimming shortened V by 0 bases and J by 0 bases, and 10 bases separated the two germline ends. The CDR3 runs 16 residues. Germline CDR1 is SGHRS and CDR2 is YFSETQ. CDR3 sequence reads: CASSLGTVSSYNEQFF. CDR3 bases: TGCGCCAGCAGCTTGGGAACGGTTAGCTCCTACAATGAGCAGTTCTTC.

The J gene is TRBJ1-2, the V gene TRBV5-1, with a weak D call TRBD1 (6 bases). This CDR3 region has 17 residues. Germline loops: CDR1 SGHRS, CDR2 YFSETQ. The V end was cut by 1 base, the J end by 6 bases, with 22 bases between. Here the CDR3 reads CASSLYGQGGQPDGYTF. The CDR3 DNA follows: TGCGCCAGCAGCTTGTATGGCCAGGGTGGACAGCCGGATGGCTACACCTTC.

This clonotype was observed a few times. This chain joins TRBV20-1 and TRBJ2-7; D call uncertain. This CDR3 is 12 amino acids long. V was clipped by 1 base and J by 3 bases, with 7 bases between them. Germline CDR1 and CDR2: DFQATT and SNEGSKA (reference sequence). The CDR3 reads CSARGSRYEQYF. The CDR3 coding sequence is TGCAGTGCTAGAGGAAGCCGCTACGAGCAGTACTTC.

This clonotype was recorded many times. The chain recombines TRBV5-1 with TRBJ2-2; tentative D call: TRBD1 (6 bases). Germline CDR1 SGHRS, CDR2 YFSETQ. The V gene lost 3 bases and the J gene lost 1 base, with 7 bases spanning the gap. This CDR3 comprises 14 residues. CDR3 region: CASSSGQNTGELFF. DNA of the CDR3: TGCGCCAGCAGCTCGGGACAGAACACCGGGGAGCTGTTTTTT.

This clonotype appeared a few times. The V call is TRBV11-2, the J call TRBJ2-1; 7 bases match TRBD2. CDR3 length: 16 amino acids. The trim removed 5 bases at V and 5 bases at J, leaving 12 bases unmatched. Germline values: CDR1 SGHAT, CDR2 FQNNGV. CDR3 bases: TGTGCCAGCAGCAGACTGTGGCGGGAGACGAACAATGAGCAGTTCTTC. Translation gives CASSRLWRETNNEQFF. The full variable domain, in which reference TRBV11-2 and TRBJ2-1 provide the parts outside the CDR3, is EAGVAQSPRYKIIEKRQSVAFWCNPISGHATLYWYQQILGQGPKLLIQFQNNGVVDDSQLPKDRFSAERLKGVDSTLKIQPAKLEDSAVYLCASSRLWRETNNEQFFGPGTRLTVL.

CDR3 protein: CASSSHRETQYF. The CDR3 bases are TGTGCCAGCAGCTCACACCGAGAGACCCAGTACTTC. The J gene is TRBJ2-5, the V gene TRBV5-5; D is uncertain. CDR3 length equals 12 residues. In germline, CDR1 is SGHKS, CDR2 YYEKEE (reference sequence). The V gene lost 3 bases and the J gene lost 4 bases, with 7 bases spanning the gap.

This clonotype appeared a few times. The DNA for the CDR3 is TGTGCCAGCAGCTTAGCGCGTATGAGGGGGGCTTCCACAGATACGCAGTATTTT. Its protein product is CASSLARMRGASTDTQYF. This chain connects TRBV7-9 to TRBJ2-3, with D tentatively TRBD1 or TRBD2 (6 bases each). The CDR3 totals 18 residues. Germline CDR1 reads SEHNR; CDR2 reads FQNEAQ (reference sequence). Trimming removed 0 bases from V and 2 bases from J, with 18 bases in between.

The sample holds a few counts of this clonotype. The chain is built from TRBV7-8 and TRBJ2-3, with D tentatively TRBD1 or TRBD2 (6 bases each). Trimming removed 1 base from V and 2 bases from J, with 13 bases in between. Germline V gene data show CDR1 as SGHVS and CDR2 as FQNEAQ. The CDR3 is made up of 16 amino acids. CDR3 protein: CASSLVGGRLTDTQYF. The CDR3 region has the DNA TGTGCCAGCAGCTTAGTGGGGGGCCGCCTCACAGATACGCAGTATTTT.